One and the same sample provided the 32 T cell receptor beta chains below, sequenced in a study of cytomegalovirus exposure and HLA in healthy donors. Use of 60 Vbeta and 13 Jbeta primers characterized the PCR. TCRdb's copy holds only in-frame clones and misses some; the assay was immunoSEQ multiplex PCR. This sample has around 100,000 clones, with about three quarters found just once. Sample: PBMCs. The receptors here all came from a female donor in good health and CMV-seropositive.

The chain uses TRBV9 and TRBJ1-6; D remains unclear. CDR1 and CDR2 (germline): SGDLS, YYNGEE. The CDR3 totals 13 residues. Trimming left V 2 bases short and J 11 bases short, with 11 bases between. In DNA form, the CDR3 reads TGTGCCAGCAGCGTTGATTGGGAGACACCCCTCCACTTT. Protein sequence: CASSVDWETPLHF.

The rearrangement joins TRBV10-3 to TRBJ2-5; D possibly corresponds to TRBD2 (5 bases). CDR3 length equals 12 residues. V dropped 8 bases and J dropped 2 bases, with 9 bases sitting between them. Germline loops: CDR1 ENHRY, CDR2 SYGVKD. This chain's CDR3 is CAISPGQETQYF. CDR3 bases: TGTGCCATCTCACCGGGACAAGAGACCCAGTACTTC.

The rearrangement links TRBV4-1 to TRBJ1-2; D is unclear. The CDR3 is 16 amino acids. Germline V gives CDR1 MGHRA, CDR2 YSYEKL. V was clipped by 1 base and J by 0 bases, with 12 bases between them. The CDR3 region has the DNA TGCGCCAGCAGCCAAGGGGAGGCAAGAGCTAACTATGGCTACACCTTC. Translating it yields CASSQGEARANYGYTF.

This chain connects TRBV6-1 to TRBJ2-4; 14 bases match TRBD2. The CDR3 totals 14 residues. The germline V gene has CDR1 MNHNS and CDR2 SASEGT. J gave up 7 bases and V 6 bases, and 2 bases lay outside the gene matches. The CDR3 region has the DNA TGTGCCAGCAGGGGACTAGCGGGGGTCAACATTCAGTACTTC. Translated: CASRGLAGVNIQYF.

This chain connects TRBV27 to TRBJ2-2; 8 bases fit TRBD1. CDR3 length: 15 residues. CDR1 and CDR2 (germline): MNHEY, SMNVEV (reference sequence). The trim removed 6 bases at V and 0 bases at J, leaving 3 bases unmatched. The chain's CDR3 is CASSQDRANTGELFF. The DNA of the CDR3 is TGTGCCAGCAGCCAGGACAGGGCGAACACCGGGGAGCTGTTTTTT.

V is TRBV14 and J is TRBJ1-1; D is ambiguous. Deletions cut 0 bases from V and 7 bases from J, with 6 bases between. Germline assignment: CDR1 SGHDN and CDR2 FVKESK. This CDR3 is 12 amino acids long. The CDR3, as DNA: TGTGCCAGCAGCCAAGATCGAGTTGAAGCTTTCTTT. Translation gives CASSQDRVEAFF.

This clone showed up just a few times. The J gene is TRBJ1-6, the V gene TRBV4-2; 10 bases align to TRBD1. Trimming took 3 bases from V and 8 from J; bases not matched to a gene: 4. This CDR3 contains 15 residues. Germline V gives CDR1 LGHNA, CDR2 YNFKEQ. The CDR3 region has the DNA TGTGCCAGCAGCCAGGGACAGGGGAAGGATTCACCCCTCCACTTT. Residues: CASSQGQGKDSPLHF.

The chain couples TRBV5-1 to TRBJ2-1; 9 bases agree with TRBD2. CDR3 length equals 18 residues. Trimming took 2 bases from V and 5 from J; bases not matched to a gene: 14. Germline CDR1 SGHRS, CDR2 YFSETQ. The CDR3 coding sequence is TGCGCCAGCAGCTTTACCCCTAGCGGGGCCCCATATAACAATGAGCAGTTCTTC. Translation gives CASSFTPSGAPYNNEQFF.

This clone was detected only a few times. The chain is built from TRBV27 and TRBJ2-3; 8 positions agree with TRBD2. V lost 4 bases to trimming and J lost 6 bases; unmatched junction nucleotides: 9. The CDR3 length is 15 residues. CDR1 is MNHEY and CDR2 is SMNVEV in the germline V gene (reference sequence). CDR3 nucleotides: TGTGCCAGCAGTTCCCTTTCGGGGGGGCGGGATACGCAGTATTTT. Amino acids: CASSSLSGGRDTQYF.

V and J are TRBV27 and TRBJ1-4; the D is unclear. The germline gives CDR1 MNHEY, CDR2 SMNVEV (reference sequence). The CDR3 sequence is 15 residues long. V was trimmed by 5 bases and J by 0 bases, leaving 10 bases between them. The CDR3 DNA sequence: TGTGCCAGCAGTCCCTATAAGACAACTAATGAAAAACTGTTTTTT. Translated, it gives CASSPYKTTNEKLFF.

The rearrangement joins TRBV25-1 to TRBJ2-2; D might be TRBD1 (6 bases). The V end lost 3 bases, the J end lost 8 bases, and 16 bases lay between the germline ends. This CDR3 is built from 15 residues. The germline V gene encodes CDR1 MGHDK and CDR2 SYGVNS. The CDR3 DNA reads as TGTGCCAGCAGTGAGGGGCCGACAGGCGGAGGGGAGCTGTTTTTT. Translation: CASSEGPTGGGELFF. Based on the CDR3 plus reference TRBV25-1 and TRBJ2-2, the full variable domain is EADIYQTPRYLVIGTGKKITLECSQTMGHDKMYWYQQDPGMELHLIHYSYGVNSTEKGDLSSESTVSRIRTEHFPLTLESARPSHTSQYLCASSEGPTGGGELFFGEGSRLTVL.

This chain connects TRBV11-2 to TRBJ2-2; TRBD1 matches at 12 bases. This CDR3 comprises 15 residues. CDR1 SGHAT and CDR2 FQNNGV come from the germline V gene. V was pared by 6 bases and J by 6 bases, with 5 bases of the junction left unmatched. CDR3 sequence: CASRRDRGRSGELFF. CDR3 bases: TGTGCCAGCAGGCGGGACAGGGGGCGATCCGGGGAGCTGTTTTTT.

The V call is TRBV7-6, the J call TRBJ2-2, with TRBD1 matching 9 bases. Trimming at V came to 8 bases and at J to 1 base, leaving 5 bases not matched to a gene. CDR1 is SGHVS, CDR2 FNYEAQ, per germline. The CDR3 length is 15 residues. The CDR3 reads CASGPGQGNTGELFF. The CDR3 DNA follows: TGTGCCAGCGGACCGGGACAGGGGAACACCGGGGAGCTGTTTTTT.

The chain carries TRBV2 and TRBJ1-6; 9 bases align to TRBD1. The CDR3 loop spans 17 amino acids. Germline CDR1 reads SNHLY; CDR2 reads FYNNEI. V was clipped by 7 bases and J by 1 base; unmatched bases: 8. CDR3 in DNA: TGTGCCAGCATCGCGCGGGACAGGGCGTCCTATAATTCACCCCTCCACTTT. Encoded protein: CASIARDRASYNSPLHF.

The rearrangement uses TRBV9 and TRBJ2-1, with D possibly TRBD2 on 6 matching bases. CDR1 is SGDLS, CDR2 YYNGEE, per germline. The CDR3 consists of 16 residues. Trimming shortened V by 0 bases and J by 1 base, and 11 bases separated the two germline ends. CDR3 amino acids: CASSVVRSGSYNEQFF. CDR3 DNA: TGTGCCAGCAGCGTAGTCCGTAGCGGATCCTACAATGAGCAGTTCTTC.

The chain couples TRBV18 to TRBJ1-5; D call uncertain. This CDR3 is 14 amino acids long. The V gene's germline CDR1 is KGHSH and CDR2 LQKENI. Deletions cut 2 bases from V and 9 bases from J, with 14 bases between. CDR3 in DNA: TGTGCCAGCTCACCAGCTACAGACCTTCGGCCCCAGCATTTT. Protein product: CASSPATDLRPQHF.

The rearrangement links TRBV14 to TRBJ1-6, with a tentative D call TRBD1 (5 bases). Trimming took off 6 bases at V and 9 bases at J, with 15 bases between the two ends. This CDR3 contains 14 residues. Germline loops: CDR1 SGHDN, CDR2 FVKESK. As DNA, the CDR3 is TGTGCCAGCAGGCGGACAACCGGAACTTCACCCCTCCACTTT. Translating it yields CASRRTTGTSPLHF.

This chain joins TRBV28 and TRBJ2-1; 9 nucleotides agree with TRBD1. V shed 6 bases and J 3 bases; nucleotides not matched to a gene: 6. The CDR3 consists of 15 residues. Germline assignment: CDR1 MDHEN and CDR2 SYDVKM. In nucleotides, the CDR3 is TGTGCCAGCAGCCCACAGGGGGCTGGCTACAATGAGCAGTTCTTC. Protein sequence: CASSPQGAGYNEQFF.

The chain links TRBV7-3 to TRBJ2-7; 9 nucleotides match TRBD1. V was clipped by 5 bases and J by 4 bases; unmatched bases: 9. CDR1 and CDR2 (germline): SGHTA, FQGTGA. This CDR3 region has 15 residues. The chain's CDR3 is CASSPTGGPWYEQYF. The CDR3 region has the DNA TGTGCCAGCAGCCCGACAGGGGGGCCTTGGTACGAGCAGTACTTC.

The V gene is TRBV7-8, the J gene TRBJ1-2; 9 positions match TRBD1. The CDR3 spans 15 residues. Germline V gives CDR1 SGHVS, CDR2 FQNEAQ. Trimming took 4 bases from V and 2 from J; bases not matched to a gene: 5. In DNA, the CDR3 is TGTGCCAGCAGCTCGGACAGGGGATCCAACTATGGCTACACCTTC. Translating it yields CASSSDRGSNYGYTF. The full variable domain, in which reference TRBV7-8 and TRBJ1-2 provide the parts outside the CDR3, is GAGVSQSPRYKVAKRGQDVALRCDPISGHVSLFWYQQALGQGPEFLTYFQNEAQLDKSGLPSDRFFAERPEGSVSTLKIQRTQQEDSAVYLCASSSDRGSNYGYTFGSGTRLTVV.

The gene calls are TRBV7-6 and TRBJ1-5; D is unresolved. This CDR3 has 16 amino acids. Germline V gives CDR1 SGHVS, CDR2 FNYEAQ. Trimming removed 5 bases from V and 0 bases from J, with 14 bases in between. The CDR3 DNA reads TGTGCCAGCAGCCCTGAGGGAGTGGCTAGCAATCAGCCCCAGCATTTT. It encodes CASSPEGVASNQPQHF.

The genes are TRBV30 and TRBJ2-2; 10 bases align to TRBD1. Losses at the gene ends were 1 base for V and 6 bases for J; bases not matched to a gene: 2. The CDR3 covers 14 residues. CDR1 is GTSNPN, CDR2 SVGIG, per germline (reference sequence). The CDR3 protein is CAWSETGGSGELFF. In DNA form, the CDR3 reads TGTGCCTGGAGTGAGACAGGGGGCTCCGGGGAGCTGTTTTTT.

The count of this clone is one. The genes are TRBV19 and TRBJ1-3, with 7 positions matching TRBD1. The V gene's germline CDR1 is LNHDA and CDR2 SQIVND (reference sequence). Trimming at V came to 4 bases and at J to 9 bases, leaving 6 bases not matched to a gene. The CDR3 totals 13 residues. The CDR3 sequence is CASSKDRTATIYF. As DNA, the CDR3 is TGTGCCAGTAGTAAGGACAGGACAGCCACCATATATTTT.

The chain employs TRBV7-9 and TRBJ2-5; 9 positions match TRBD2. Germline V lookup: CDR1 SEHNR, CDR2 FQNEAQ (reference sequence). This CDR3 comprises 15 residues. J lost 1 base, V lost 6 bases, and 6 bases had no gene match. The CDR3 sequence is CASRGSGGIQETQYF. The CDR3 DNA follows: TGTGCCAGCAGGGGTAGCGGGGGTATCCAAGAGACCCAGTACTTC.

Note on this clone: One junction end does not reproduce the germline sequence, and a read error may be involved. The rearrangement uses TRBV7-9 and TRBJ1-4; D is uncertain. Germline V lookup: CDR1 SEHNR, CDR2 FQNEAQ (reference sequence). There are 16 residues in the CDR3. This chain's CDR3 is CSSSLANRPTNEKLFF. Here the CDR3 DNA reads TGTTCCAGCAGCCTCGCTAATCGCCCAACTAATGAAAAACTGTTTTTT.

The rearrangement joins TRBV9 to TRBJ1-2; 10 bases map to TRBD1. Per germline, CDR1 SGDLS and CDR2 YYNGEE. This CDR3 is built from 14 residues. The J segment lost 4 bases and the V segment lost 3 bases, leaving 3 bases of the junction unmatched. The CDR3 DNA sequence: TGTGCCAGCAGCGAGGGACAGGGGAGCTATGGCTACACCTTC. This encodes CASSEGQGSYGYTF.

The V gene is TRBV15, the J gene TRBJ2-1; maybe TRBD1 (5 bases). The CDR3 is 15 residues long. Germline V gene data show CDR1 as LNHNV and CDR2 as YYDKDF (reference sequence). Trimming took off 5 bases at V and 2 bases at J, with 13 bases between the two ends. This chain's CDR3 is CATSGARVAYNEQFF. The CDR3 nucleotides are TGTGCCACCAGCGGGGCGAGAGTAGCCTACAATGAGCAGTTCTTC.

The chain couples TRBV19 to TRBJ2-7; 11 bases are a match to TRBD1. The germline V gene encodes CDR1 LNHDA and CDR2 SQIVND (reference sequence). With V trimmed by 3 bases and J by 6 bases, 4 bases remained unmatched. CDR3 length equals 14 residues. CDR3 in amino acids: CASSISGTGGEQYF. CDR3 in DNA: TGTGCCAGTAGTATCTCCGGGACAGGGGGCGAGCAGTACTTC.

The CDR3 sequence: CASSEGLHTTDTQYF. The CDR3 bases are TGTGCCAGCAGTGAAGGGTTACACACCACAGATACGCAGTATTTT. This sequence joins TRBV6-1 and TRBJ2-3; no reliable D call. V was pared by 1 base and J by 2 bases, with 10 bases between. Germline CDR1 is MNHNS and CDR2 is SASEGT. The CDR3 length is 15 residues.

The gene calls are TRBV27 and TRBJ1-5; D is ambiguous. CDR1 MNHEY and CDR2 SMNVEV come from the germline V gene (reference sequence). Between the trimmed V and J ends, which lost 6 bases and 5 bases, there was a span of 20 bases. The CDR3 is 16 residues long. The CDR3 loop is CASSPRDDKIYQPQHF. The CDR3 coding sequence is TGTGCCAGCAGCCCTCGGGATGACAAAATATATCAGCCCCAGCATTTT.

The V call is TRBV9, the J call TRBJ2-7; D unclear. Trimming pared 2 bases from V and 0 bases from J, leaving 6 bases between. The CDR3 has 13 amino acids. Germline assignment: CDR1 SGDLS and CDR2 YYNGEE. The CDR3 DNA is TGTGCCAGCAGCGTCGGGTCCTCCTACGAGCAGTACTTC. It is translated as CASSVGSSYEQYF. Full variable domain (outside the CDR3, taken from reference TRBV9 and TRBJ2-7): DSGVTQTPKHLITATGQRVTLRCSPRSGDLSVYWYQQSLDQGLQFLIQYYNGEERAKGNILERFSAQQFPDLHSELNLSSLELGDSALYFCASSVGSSYEQYFGPGTRLTVT.

J is TRBJ2-3 and V is TRBV6-5, with 7 bases lining up with TRBD1. The V gene's germline CDR1 is MNHEY and CDR2 SVGAGI. The CDR3 sequence is 15 residues long. The J segment lost 2 bases and the V segment lost 2 bases, leaving 4 bases of the junction unmatched. The CDR3, as DNA: TGTGCCAGCAGTTACGGGACAGAACCCACAGATACGCAGTATTTT. This codes for CASSYGTEPTDTQYF.